The 2 T cell receptor beta chains presented below share a single source sample, sequenced in a study of technical replicates of blood from four donors. Repertoires were generated with immunoSEQ multiplex PCR, while TCRdb's copy carries only in-frame clones and drops some. The sample comprises around 58,000 clones, just under 90% of which are singletons, and under 6.5% rests with the top ten. Sequencing was done on a sample of PBMCs. The receptors come from a human donor in good health. Some clones in this sample may be carry-over from other donors' samples.

The chain links TRBV11-2 to TRBJ2-7; no definite D call. The V gene lost 1 base and the J gene lost 3 bases, with 7 bases spanning the gap. The CDR3 is 13 residues long. Germline CDR1 is SGHAT and CDR2 is FQNNGV. The CDR3 sequence is CASSLGRYYEQYF. In DNA, the CDR3 is TGTGCCAGCAGCTTAGGTCGGTACTACGAGCAGTACTTC.

The V gene is TRBV2, the J gene TRBJ2-7, with 8 positions matching TRBD1. CDR1 is SNHLY and CDR2 is FYNNEI in the germline V gene. The V and J ends lost 2 bases and 2 bases, in that order; junction bases with no gene match: 5. This CDR3 comprises 15 residues. CDR3 nucleotides: TGTGCCAGCAGTGAATTCGGCAGGGGGCCCTACGAGCAGTACTTC. Its translation is CASSEFGRGPYEQYF. Full variable domain (rest looked up from reference TRBV2 and TRBJ2-7): EPEVTQTPSHQVTQMGQEVILRCVPISNHLYFYWYRQILGQKVEFLVSFYNNEISEKSEIFDDQFSVERPDGSNFTLKIRSTKLEDSAMYFCASSEFGRGPYEQYFGPGTRLTVT.